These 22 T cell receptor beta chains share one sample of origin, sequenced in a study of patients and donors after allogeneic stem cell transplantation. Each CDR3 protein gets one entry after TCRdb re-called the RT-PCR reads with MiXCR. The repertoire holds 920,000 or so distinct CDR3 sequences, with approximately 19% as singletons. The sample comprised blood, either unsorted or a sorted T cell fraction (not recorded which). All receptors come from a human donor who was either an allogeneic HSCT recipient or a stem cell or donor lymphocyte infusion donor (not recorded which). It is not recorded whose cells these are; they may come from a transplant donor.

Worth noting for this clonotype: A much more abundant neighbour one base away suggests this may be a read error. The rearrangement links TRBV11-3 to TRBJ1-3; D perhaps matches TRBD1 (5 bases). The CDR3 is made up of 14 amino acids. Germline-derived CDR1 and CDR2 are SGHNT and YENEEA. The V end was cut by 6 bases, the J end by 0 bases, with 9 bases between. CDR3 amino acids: CASRTASSGNTIYF. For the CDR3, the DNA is TGTGCCAGCAGGACAGCGAGCTCTGGAAACACCATATATTTT.

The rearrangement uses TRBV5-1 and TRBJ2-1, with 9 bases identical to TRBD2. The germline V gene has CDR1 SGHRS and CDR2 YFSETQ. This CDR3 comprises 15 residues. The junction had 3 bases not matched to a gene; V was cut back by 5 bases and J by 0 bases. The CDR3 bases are TGCGCCAGCAGGCGCGGGGGGGCCTCCTACAATGAGCAGTTCTTC. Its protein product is CASRRGGASYNEQFF.

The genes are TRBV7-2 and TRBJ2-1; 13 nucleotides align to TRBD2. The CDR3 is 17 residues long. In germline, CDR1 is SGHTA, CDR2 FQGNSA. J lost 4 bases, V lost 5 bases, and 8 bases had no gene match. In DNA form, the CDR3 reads TGTGCCAGCAGCACAAGACTAGCGGGGGGTCAATACAATGAGCAGTTCTTC. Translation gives CASSTRLAGGQYNEQFF.

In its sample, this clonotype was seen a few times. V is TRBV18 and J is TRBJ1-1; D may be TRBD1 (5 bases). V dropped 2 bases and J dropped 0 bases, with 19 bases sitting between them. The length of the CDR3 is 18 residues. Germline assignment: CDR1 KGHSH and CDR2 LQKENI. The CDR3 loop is CASSPRSQRTLMNTEAFF. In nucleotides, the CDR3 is TGTGCCAGCTCACCAAGGTCTCAAAGGACACTTATGAACACTGAAGCTTTCTTT.

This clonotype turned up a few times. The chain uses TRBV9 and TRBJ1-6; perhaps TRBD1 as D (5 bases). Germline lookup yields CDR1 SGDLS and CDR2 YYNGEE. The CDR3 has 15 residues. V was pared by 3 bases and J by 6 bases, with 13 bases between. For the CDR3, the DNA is TGTGCCAGCAGCGACCACGGGGGTGTTAATTCACCCCTCCACTTT. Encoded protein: CASSDHGGVNSPLHF.

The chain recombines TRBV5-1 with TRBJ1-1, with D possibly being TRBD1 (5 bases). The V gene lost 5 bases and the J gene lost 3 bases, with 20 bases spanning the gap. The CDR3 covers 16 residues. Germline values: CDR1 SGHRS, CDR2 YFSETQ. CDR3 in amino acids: CASRPLVGERDTEAFF. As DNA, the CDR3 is TGCGCCAGCAGACCTCTGGTGGGGGAAAGGGACACTGAAGCTTTCTTT.

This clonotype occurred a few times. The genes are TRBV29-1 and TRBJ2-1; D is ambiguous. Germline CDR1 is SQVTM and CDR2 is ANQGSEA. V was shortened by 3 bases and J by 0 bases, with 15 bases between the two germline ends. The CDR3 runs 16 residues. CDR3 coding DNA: TGCAGCGTTGAGGACGCTTCTCGAACCTCCTACAATGAGCAGTTCTTC. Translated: CSVEDASRTSYNEQFF.

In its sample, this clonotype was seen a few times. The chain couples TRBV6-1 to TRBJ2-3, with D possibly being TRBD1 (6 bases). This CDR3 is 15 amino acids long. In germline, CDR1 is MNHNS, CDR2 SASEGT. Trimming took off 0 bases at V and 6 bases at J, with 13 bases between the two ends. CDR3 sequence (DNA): TGTGCCAGCAGTGAAGCAACAGGGCTAGGGGATACGCAGTATTTT. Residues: CASSEATGLGDTQYF.

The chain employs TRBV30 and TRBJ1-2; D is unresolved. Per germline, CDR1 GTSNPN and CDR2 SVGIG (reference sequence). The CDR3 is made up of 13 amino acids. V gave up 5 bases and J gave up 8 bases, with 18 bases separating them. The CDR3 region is CAWALRGWLGYTF. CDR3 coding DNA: TGTGCCTGGGCCCTACGAGGTTGGTTGGGCTACACCTTC.

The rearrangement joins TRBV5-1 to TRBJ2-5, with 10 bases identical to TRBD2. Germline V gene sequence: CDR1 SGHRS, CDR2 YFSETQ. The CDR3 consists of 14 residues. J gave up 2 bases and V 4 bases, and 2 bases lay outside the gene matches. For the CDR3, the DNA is TGCGCCAGCAGCACTAGCGGGAATCAAGAGACCCAGTACTTC. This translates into CASSTSGNQETQYF.

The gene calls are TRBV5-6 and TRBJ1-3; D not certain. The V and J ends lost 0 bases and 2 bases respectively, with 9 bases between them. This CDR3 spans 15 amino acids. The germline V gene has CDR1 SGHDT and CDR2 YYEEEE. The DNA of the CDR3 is TGTGCCAGCAGCTTGGAATTGGGTCCTGGAAACACCATATATTTT. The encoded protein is CASSLELGPGNTIYF.

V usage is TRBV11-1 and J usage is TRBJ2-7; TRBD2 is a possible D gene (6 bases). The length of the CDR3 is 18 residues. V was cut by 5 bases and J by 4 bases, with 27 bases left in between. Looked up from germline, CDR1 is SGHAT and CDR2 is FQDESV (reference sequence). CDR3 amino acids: CASSRSPSMGLRPYEQYF. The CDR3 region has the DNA TGTGCCAGCAGCCGCTCACCCAGTATGGGACTCCGACCTTACGAGCAGTACTTC.

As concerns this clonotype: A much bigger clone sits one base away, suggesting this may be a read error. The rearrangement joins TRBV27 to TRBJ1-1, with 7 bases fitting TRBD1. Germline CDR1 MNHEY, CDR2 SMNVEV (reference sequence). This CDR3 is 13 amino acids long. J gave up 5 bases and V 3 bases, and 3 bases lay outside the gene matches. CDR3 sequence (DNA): TGTGCCAGCAGTTTCAGGGGGGCGACTGAAGCTTTCTTT. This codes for CASSFRGATEAFF.

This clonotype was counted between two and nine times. The CDR3 is CASSVAMGGPQETQYF. The CDR3 bases are TGTGCCAGCAGCGTAGCTATGGGCGGGCCTCAAGAGACCCAGTACTTC. The chain recombines TRBV9 with TRBJ2-5; D perhaps matches TRBD2 (5 bases). The CDR3 is 16 residues long. V gave up 0 bases and J gave up 2 bases, with 14 bases separating them. CDR1 and CDR2 (germline): SGDLS, YYNGEE.

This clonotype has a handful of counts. The CDR3 bases are TGTGCCAGCAGCTTAGAAAGGGGACGGTCAGATACGCAGTATTTT. Translating gives CASSLERGRSDTQYF. The rearrangement joins TRBV7-2 to TRBJ2-3; the D gene could be TRBD1 or TRBD2 (5 bases each). This CDR3 spans 15 amino acids. The germline V gene encodes CDR1 SGHTA and CDR2 FQGNSA. Trimming shortened V by 1 base and J by 4 bases, and 12 bases separated the two germline ends.

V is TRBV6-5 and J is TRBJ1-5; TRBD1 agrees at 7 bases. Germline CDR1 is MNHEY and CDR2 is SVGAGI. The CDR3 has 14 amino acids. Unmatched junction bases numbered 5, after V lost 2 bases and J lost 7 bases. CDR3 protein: CASSYTVGGQPQHF. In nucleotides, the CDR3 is TGTGCCAGCAGTTACACGGTAGGGGGCCAGCCCCAGCATTTT.

CDR3 coding DNA: TGTGCCAGCAGTGGCCCCGGGGGACACGGCGAGCAGTACTTC. Encoded protein: CASSGPGGHGEQYF. This chain joins TRBV25-1 and TRBJ2-7; D tentatively fits TRBD1 or TRBD2 (6 bases each). Germline V gives CDR1 MGHDK, CDR2 SYGVNS. This CDR3 is 14 amino acids long. V lost 4 bases to trimming and J lost 6 bases, with 16 bases between them.

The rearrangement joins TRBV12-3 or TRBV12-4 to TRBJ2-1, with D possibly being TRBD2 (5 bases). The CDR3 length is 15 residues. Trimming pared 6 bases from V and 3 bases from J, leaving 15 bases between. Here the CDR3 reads CASSLYPGNYNEQFF. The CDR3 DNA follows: TGTGCCAGCAGCCTCTACCCGGGAAACTACAATGAGCAGTTCTTC.

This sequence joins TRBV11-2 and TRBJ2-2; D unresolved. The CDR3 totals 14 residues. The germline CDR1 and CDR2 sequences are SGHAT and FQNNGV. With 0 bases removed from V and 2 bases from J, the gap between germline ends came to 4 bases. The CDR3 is CASSLDFNTGELFF. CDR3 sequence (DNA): TGTGCCAGCAGCTTAGATTTTAACACCGGGGAGCTGTTTTTT.

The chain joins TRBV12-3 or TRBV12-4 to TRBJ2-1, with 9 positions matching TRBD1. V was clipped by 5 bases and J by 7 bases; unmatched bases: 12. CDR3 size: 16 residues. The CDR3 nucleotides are TGTGCCAGCAGTCTCACCCGGACAGGGGATTGGAATGAGCAGTTCTTC. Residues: CASSLTRTGDWNEQFF.

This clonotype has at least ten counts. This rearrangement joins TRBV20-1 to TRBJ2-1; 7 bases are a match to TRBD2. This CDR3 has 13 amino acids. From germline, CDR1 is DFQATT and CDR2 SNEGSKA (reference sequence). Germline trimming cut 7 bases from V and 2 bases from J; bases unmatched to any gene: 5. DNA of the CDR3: TGCAGTGTCGCGGGAGTACCCTACAATGAGCAGTTCTTC. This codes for CSVAGVPYNEQFF.

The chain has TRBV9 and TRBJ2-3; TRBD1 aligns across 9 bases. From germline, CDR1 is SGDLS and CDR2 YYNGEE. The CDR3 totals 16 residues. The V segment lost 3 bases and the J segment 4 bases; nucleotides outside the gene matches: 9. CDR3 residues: CASSERTGEIADTQYF. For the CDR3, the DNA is TGTGCCAGCAGCGAGAGGACAGGGGAAATTGCAGATACGCAGTATTTT. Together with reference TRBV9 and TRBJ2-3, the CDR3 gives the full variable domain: DSGVTQTPKHLITATGQRVTLRCSPRSGDLSVYWYQQSLDQGLQFLIQYYNGEERAKGNILERFSAQQFPDLHSELNLSSLELGDSALYFCASSERTGEIADTQYFGPGTRLTVL.